This T cell receptor (beta chain) derives from a study of T cells after yellow fever vaccination. The CDR3 runs 15 residues. V lost 4 bases, J lost 2 bases, and 9 bases lay in between. Germline assignment: CDR1 SGHAT and CDR2 FQNNGV. In making TCR cDNA, 5'RACE template switching added a universal primer site and UMIs to it. TCRdb re-analysed the 5' RACE reads in MiXCR, keeping a single row per CDR3 protein. The data hold a few hundred thousand distinct CDR3 sequences, with over 5% observed a single time. Notes on this clonotype: What it recognizes is unknown.

Study-level results: Reappearing after the booster were most of the clones from primary vaccination (96% CD4, approximately 89% CD8).

The receptor's source is a man younger than 40 who received the YFV17D yellow fever vaccine. The chain couples TRBV11-2 to TRBJ2-6; no firm D call. This specimen was PBMCs, taken 5 days after the yellow fever booster vaccination. The CDR3 loop is CASSSRATGANVLTF. The CDR3 DNA follows: TGTGCCAGCAGCTCTAGGGCTACTGGGGCCAACGTCCTGACTTTC.